This paragraph reports one T cell receptor (beta chain). The participants were between roughly 18 and 89 years old and came from 24 US areas. The authors' processing: The authors estimated nucleated cell counts from reference gene primer amplification. Sequenced by immunoSEQ multiplex PCR; TCRdb stores in-frame clones only, minus some. Clonal size and the V and J genes are those of that table, whereas D and trimming came from the DNA. The repertoire consists of around 150,000 clones, with around 89% occurring once and the leading ten covering 6.5% to 8.5%. The V and J ends lost 3 bases and 5 bases, in that order; junction bases with no gene match: 12. The CDR3 has 15 residues. From germline, CDR1 is DFQATT and CDR2 SNEGSKA (reference sequence). This entry belongs to a study of blood T cell repertoires in COVID-19.

This rearrangement joins TRBV20-1 to TRBJ2-7; 8 positions match TRBD2. The sample comprised PBMCs or T cells enriched from blood (not recorded which). This clonotype was sampled from a woman aged 45 to 65 who had recovered from COVID-19. The CDR3 DNA reads TGCAGTGCTAGTTTTTTTCGGGGGGGCCCCAACGAGCAGTACTTC. The encoded protein is CSASFFRGGPNEQYF.